Following are 20 T cell receptor beta chains from one sample sequenced in a study of radiotherapy plus CTLA-4 blockade in lung cancer. Profiled with immunoSEQ multiplex PCR; TCRdb holds only in-frame clones, not every one. The sample has fewer than 40,000 clones, about 70% seen once. This material consisted of peripheral blood, taken from a patient treated with radiotherapy plus ipilimumab. These TCRs come from a human donor with non-small cell lung cancer whose response to radiotherapy plus ipilimumab could not be evaluated.

The V and J genes are TRBV5-1 and TRBJ2-2, with a possible D match to TRBD1 (6 bases). The CDR3 spans 15 residues. Germline V gene data show CDR1 as SGHRS and CDR2 as YFSETQ. Trimming stripped 4 bases from V and 0 bases from J, with 10 bases between. Here the CDR3 reads CASSDYRANTGELFF. The CDR3 region has the DNA TGCGCCAGCAGCGATTACAGGGCGAACACCGGGGAGCTGTTTTTT.

The V call is TRBV4-1, the J call TRBJ2-3; maybe TRBD2 (6 bases). V lost 5 bases, J lost 1 base, and 16 bases lay in between. The germline gives CDR1 MGHRA, CDR2 YSYEKL. This CDR3 spans 16 amino acids. The CDR3 reads CASSFTPGVGTDTQYF. The CDR3, as DNA: TGCGCCAGCAGCTTCACCCCGGGAGTTGGCACAGATACGCAGTATTTT.

This chain uses TRBV5-1 with TRBJ2-6; D is perhaps TRBD1 (6 bases). From germline, CDR1 is SGHRS and CDR2 YFSETQ. Trimming took 0 bases from V and 0 from J, leaving 16 bases between them. The CDR3 is 19 residues long. The CDR3 bases are TGCGCCAGCAGCTTGGCACACAGGGTTTCGAGCTCTGGGGCCAACGTCCTGACTTTC. This codes for CASSLAHRVSSSGANVLTF.

The chain is built from TRBV4-3 and TRBJ2-5, with TRBD1 matching 10 bases. The CDR3 loop spans 15 amino acids. V shed 5 bases, J shed 2 bases, and the junction held 5 bases outside the gene matches. In germline, CDR1 is LGHNA, CDR2 YSLEER. Here the CDR3 reads CASSLAGQGQETQYF. In nucleotides, the CDR3 is TGCGCCAGCAGCTTGGCGGGACAGGGGCAAGAGACCCAGTACTTC.

The chain recombines TRBV7-3 with TRBJ2-7; TRBD2 matches 13 bases. Germline V gives CDR1 SGHTA, CDR2 FQGTGA. J lost 6 bases, V lost 4 bases, and 6 bases had no gene match. There are 15 residues in the CDR3. The CDR3 nucleotides read TGTGCCAGCAGCTCGATGGGACTAGCGGGATCCGAGCAGTACTTC. It specifies CASSSMGLAGSEQYF.

V and J are TRBV5-1 and TRBJ2-7, with 8 bases matching TRBD2. The CDR3 is made up of 14 amino acids. Trimming cost V 7 bases and J 0 bases; bases outside gene matches: 6. Germline V gene lookup returns CDR1 SGHRS and CDR2 YFSETQ. CDR3 sequence (DNA): TGCGCCAGCCGAAGCGGGGGTAGCTCCTACGAGCAGTACTTC. Residues: CASRSGGSSYEQYF.

The chain combines TRBV6-6 with TRBJ2-5; 14 bases agree with TRBD2. The CDR3 sequence is 16 residues long. CDR1 is MNHNY, CDR2 SVGAGI, per germline (reference sequence). V gave up 2 bases and J gave up 1 base; unmatched junction bases: 0. The CDR3 DNA sequence: TGTGCCAGCAGTTACGGACTAGCGGGAGGCCAAGAGACCCAGTACTTC. It translates to CASSYGLAGGQETQYF.

The chain joins TRBV28 to TRBJ2-1; 11 bases map to TRBD2. The trim removed 8 bases at V and 3 bases at J, leaving 15 bases unmatched. This CDR3 has 18 residues. The germline CDR1 and CDR2 sequences are MDHEN and SYDVKM. The CDR3 DNA sequence: TGTGCCAGCTCCTCGGATCCGGAACTAGCGGGAGTCTACAATGAGCAGTTCTTC. Its protein is CASSSDPELAGVYNEQFF.

The chain employs TRBV7-2 and TRBJ2-7; 10 positions match TRBD2. The germline CDR1 and CDR2 sequences are SGHTA and FQGNSA. The CDR3 is 15 residues long. V shed 1 base, J shed 4 bases, and the junction held 4 bases outside the gene matches. CDR3 nucleotide sequence: TGTGCCAGCAGCTTAGAAGCGGGAGGGCCGTACGAGCAGTACTTC. It yields the protein CASSLEAGGPYEQYF.

J is TRBJ2-2 and V is TRBV5-4; the match to TRBD2 covers 8 bases. Germline trimming cut 4 bases from V and 8 bases from J; bases unmatched to any gene: 10. This CDR3 spans 15 amino acids. Germline CDR1 is SGHNT and CDR2 is YYREEE (reference sequence). CDR3 in amino acids: CASSQSGSPSGELFF. In nucleotides, the CDR3 is TGTGCCAGCAGCCAAAGCGGGAGCCCGAGTGGGGAGCTGTTTTTT.

This chain joins TRBV7-2 and TRBJ2-7; TRBD2 might be the D (5 bases). Trimming left V 3 bases short and J 4 bases short, with 16 bases between. Germline V CDR1 and CDR2: SGHTA, FQGNSA. CDR3 length: 15 residues. This chain's CDR3 is CASSFRAGNLYEQYF. CDR3 DNA sequence: TGTGCCAGCAGCTTCCGAGCCGGGAACCTATACGAGCAGTACTTC. The complete variable domain, with remaining parts taken from reference TRBV7-2 and TRBJ2-7, reads GAGVSQSPSNKVTEKGKDVELRCDPISGHTALYWYRQSLGQGLEFLIYFQGNSAPDKSGLPSDRFSAERTGGSVSTLTIQRTQQEDSAVYLCASSFRAGNLYEQYFGPGTRLTVT.

CDR3 sequence reads: CASSLSGSGIDEQFF. In nucleotides, the CDR3 is TGTGCCAGCAGTTTAAGCGGGAGCGGTATCGATGAGCAGTTCTTC. This chain connects TRBV28 to TRBJ2-1; TRBD2 agrees at 8 bases. Unmatched junction bases numbered 8, after V lost 2 bases and J lost 8 bases. The V gene's germline CDR1 is MDHEN and CDR2 SYDVKM. This CDR3 has 15 amino acids. Looking up the rest from reference TRBV28 and TRBJ2-1 gives the full variable domain: DVKVTQSSRYLVKRTGEKVFLECVQDMDHENMFWYRQDPGLGLRLIYFSYDVKMKEKGDIPEGYSVSREKKERFSLILESASTNQTSMYLCASSLSGSGIDEQFFGPGTRLTVL.

This rearrangement joins TRBV5-1 to TRBJ2-5; 9 positions agree with TRBD2. Germline V gene sequence: CDR1 SGHRS, CDR2 YFSETQ. There are 14 residues in the CDR3. J lost 4 bases, V lost 2 bases, and 3 bases had no gene match. The CDR3 here is CASSFGGRGETQYF. For the CDR3, the DNA is TGCGCCAGCAGCTTCGGCGGGAGGGGAGAGACCCAGTACTTC. Combining the CDR3 with reference TRBV5-1 and TRBJ2-5 gives the whole variable domain KAGVTQTPRYLIKTRGQQVTLSCSPISGHRSVSWYQQTPGQGLQFLFEYFSETQRNKGNFPGRFSGRQFSNSRSEMNVSTLELGDSALYLCASSFGGRGETQYFGPGTRLLVL.

V is TRBV30 and J is TRBJ1-6; TRBD1 matches 8 bases. Germline values: CDR1 GTSNPN, CDR2 SVGIG (reference sequence). V was pared by 5 bases and J by 7 bases, with 7 bases of the junction left unmatched. The CDR3 loop spans 14 amino acids. The CDR3 loop reads CAWGSGTGNSPLHF. In DNA, the CDR3 is TGTGCCTGGGGTTCTGGGACAGGCAATTCACCCCTCCACTTT. The full variable domain, its missing parts supplied by reference TRBV30 and TRBJ1-6, is SQTIHQWPATLVQPVGSPLSLECTVEGTSNPNLYWYRQAAGRGLQLLFYSVGIGQISSEVPQNLSASRPQDRQFILSSKKLLLSDSGFYLCAWGSGTGNSPLHFGNGTRLTVT.

The CDR3 nucleotides are TGTGCCAGCTCACCCGGGTTCGACAGTAATAATGAAAAACTGTTTTTT. Translation gives CASSPGFDSNNEKLFF. The V call is TRBV18, the J call TRBJ1-4, with D perhaps TRBD1 (5 bases). Germline CDR1 reads KGHSH; CDR2 reads LQKENI. V dropped 3 bases and J dropped 4 bases, with 15 bases sitting between them. The CDR3 consists of 16 residues.

This clone was observed once. The rearrangement joins TRBV5-1 to TRBJ1-2, with D possibly TRBD1 on 5 matching bases. This CDR3 spans 14 amino acids. Trimming shortened V by 0 bases and J by 6 bases, and 12 bases separated the two germline ends. Per germline, CDR1 SGHRS and CDR2 YFSETQ. CDR3 coding DNA: TGCGCCAGCAGCTTGGTGGGGGGAAAGGATGGCTACACCTTC. It encodes CASSLVGGKDGYTF. Complete variable domain (other parts from reference TRBV5-1 and TRBJ1-2): KAGVTQTPRYLIKTRGQQVTLSCSPISGHRSVSWYQQTPGQGLQFLFEYFSETQRNKGNFPGRFSGRQFSNSRSEMNVSTLELGDSALYLCASSLVGGKDGYTFGSGTRLTVV.

The rearrangement uses TRBV19 and TRBJ2-1; 8 nucleotides match TRBD2. The CDR3 consists of 15 residues. In germline, CDR1 is LNHDA, CDR2 SQIVND (reference sequence). Trimming removed 3 bases from V and 4 bases from J; junction bases left unmatched: 5. CDR3: CASSIGTSGYNEQFF. As DNA, the CDR3 is TGTGCCAGTAGTATTGGTACTAGCGGTTACAATGAGCAGTTCTTC.

The chain is built from TRBV5-6 and TRBJ1-3; D uncertain. CDR3 length equals 14 residues. V was clipped by 5 bases and J by 2 bases, with 11 bases between them. The germline CDR1 and CDR2 sequences are SGHDT and YYEEEE. CDR3 sequence (DNA): TGTGCCAGCAGATCTGGAGGTACTGGAAACACCATATATTTT. Amino acid sequence: CASRSGGTGNTIYF.

In its sample, this clone was seen a few times. The chain joins TRBV2 to TRBJ1-1, with D perhaps TRBD1 (5 bases). V was clipped by 4 bases and J by 4 bases, with 13 bases between them. This CDR3 is built from 14 residues. Germline V gene lookup returns CDR1 SNHLY and CDR2 FYNNEI. CDR3: CASSGRRGSTEAFF. The CDR3 nucleotides read TGTGCCAGCAGTGGTAGAAGGGGTAGCACTGAAGCTTTCTTT.

This chain connects TRBV11-3 to TRBJ2-2, with TRBD1 matching over 7 bases. The germline V gene has CDR1 SGHNT and CDR2 YENEEA. The CDR3 has 17 residues. Trimming took 0 bases from V and 6 from J; bases not matched to a gene: 10. The CDR3 nucleotides are TGTGCCAGCAGCTTAGATTACCGCGACAGGGATTCCGGGGAGCTGTTTTTT. This encodes CASSLDYRDRDSGELFF.